The 8 T cell receptor beta chains presented below share a single source sample, sequenced in a study of vaccination effects on CD4 cells after COVID-19. Their target antigens are unknown. Repertoires were generated with immunoSEQ multiplex PCR, while TCRdb's copy carries only in-frame clones and drops some. The sample yields some 63,000 clones, approximately 70% seen once. Cultured cells yielded isolated CD4+ T cells after 10 days. The input for sequencing was CD4+ T cells from PBMCs cultured without peptide, taken before COVID-19 vaccination. The receptors originated from a human donor who had a prior SARS-CoV-2 infection.

The chain couples TRBV6-2 or TRBV6-3 to TRBJ2-7, with 10 positions matching TRBD1. V trimming: 4 bases; J trimming: 2 bases; junction bases outside the gene matches: 5. There are 15 residues in the CDR3. Germline loops: CDR1 MNHEY, CDR2 SVGEGT. CDR3 in amino acids: CASSLTGTGAYEQYF. The CDR3 coding sequence is TGTGCCAGCAGTTTAACCGGGACAGGGGCCTACGAGCAGTACTTC.

The gene calls are TRBV6-2 or TRBV6-3 and TRBJ2-7; D is tentatively TRBD1 or TRBD2 (5 bases each). Germline V gene sequence: CDR1 MNHEY, CDR2 SVGEGT. Trimming pared 2 bases from V and 0 bases from J, leaving 14 bases between. The CDR3 is made up of 16 amino acids. The CDR3 DNA follows: TGTGCCAGCAGTTACAACTCCAAGGGACCCTCCTACGAGCAGTACTTC. Translating gives CASSYNSKGPSYEQYF.

J is TRBJ2-7 and V is TRBV20-1; 8 bases map to TRBD1. This CDR3 has 12 residues. Germline trimming cut 3 bases from V and 8 bases from J; bases unmatched to any gene: 6. Germline CDR1 DFQATT, CDR2 SNEGSKA (reference sequence). The CDR3 here is CSASARGQKQYF. CDR3 nucleotide sequence: TGCAGTGCTAGTGCCAGGGGGCAAAAGCAGTACTTC.

The chain couples TRBV2 to TRBJ2-5; D may correspond to TRBD1 or TRBD2 (5 bases each). Trimming left V 4 bases short and J 5 bases short, with 11 bases between. Germline loops: CDR1 SNHLY, CDR2 FYNNEI. The CDR3 loop spans 13 amino acids. CDR3 sequence reads: CASSVVWGETQYF. CDR3 nucleotides: TGTGCCAGCAGTGTGGTGTGGGGGGAGACCCAGTACTTC. The full variable domain, with the rest looked up from reference TRBV2 and TRBJ2-5, is EPEVTQTPSHQVTQMGQEVILRCVPISNHLYFYWYRQILGQKVEFLVSFYNNEISEKSEIFDDQFSVERPDGSNFTLKIRSTKLEDSAMYFCASSVVWGETQYFGPGTRLLVL.

This clone was seen a few times. V and J are TRBV5-6 and TRBJ1-5; the match to TRBD1 covers 11 bases. The V segment lost 1 base and the J segment 7 bases; nucleotides outside the gene matches: 7. CDR1 SGHDT and CDR2 YYEEEE come from the germline V gene. The CDR3 extends over 16 amino acids. The CDR3 DNA reads TGTGCCAGCAGCTTGTTCCGGACAGGGGGCGAACAGCCCCAGCATTTT. Translation: CASSLFRTGGEQPQHF.

The rearrangement links TRBV19 to TRBJ1-5; tentatively, D is TRBD1 (6 bases). V gave up 3 bases and J gave up 2 bases, with 8 bases separating them. The CDR3 is 14 amino acids. Per the germline V gene, CDR1 is LNHDA and CDR2 is SQIVND (reference sequence). The CDR3 loop is CASSINRGNQPQHF. The CDR3 DNA follows: TGTGCCAGTAGTATCAACAGGGGCAATCAGCCCCAGCATTTT.

The rearrangement joins TRBV7-9 to TRBJ1-3; D call uncertain. The V and J ends lost 3 bases and 3 bases respectively, with 3 bases between them. The germline V gene has CDR1 SEHNR and CDR2 FQNEAQ (reference sequence). The CDR3 spans 12 residues. CDR3 amino acids: CASSLGGNTIYF. The DNA for the CDR3 is TGTGCCAGCAGCTTGGGTGGAAACACCATATATTTT. Filled out from reference TRBV7-9 and TRBJ1-3, the complete variable domain reads DTGVSQNPRHKITKRGQNVTFRCDPISEHNRLYWYRQTLGQGPEFLTYFQNEAQLEKSRLLSDRFSAERPKGSFSTLEIQRTEQGDSAMYLCASSLGGNTIYFGEGSWLTVV.

The genes are TRBV23-1 and TRBJ1-4, with D perhaps matching TRBD1 (6 bases). Being an ORF, TRBV23-1 has a function that is uncertain. V was trimmed by 3 bases and J by 4 bases, leaving 12 bases between them. This CDR3 spans 15 amino acids. The CDR3, as DNA: TGCGCCAGCAGTCACAAAGACAGGAATAATGAAAAACTGTTTTTT. Translated: CASSHKDRNNEKLFF.